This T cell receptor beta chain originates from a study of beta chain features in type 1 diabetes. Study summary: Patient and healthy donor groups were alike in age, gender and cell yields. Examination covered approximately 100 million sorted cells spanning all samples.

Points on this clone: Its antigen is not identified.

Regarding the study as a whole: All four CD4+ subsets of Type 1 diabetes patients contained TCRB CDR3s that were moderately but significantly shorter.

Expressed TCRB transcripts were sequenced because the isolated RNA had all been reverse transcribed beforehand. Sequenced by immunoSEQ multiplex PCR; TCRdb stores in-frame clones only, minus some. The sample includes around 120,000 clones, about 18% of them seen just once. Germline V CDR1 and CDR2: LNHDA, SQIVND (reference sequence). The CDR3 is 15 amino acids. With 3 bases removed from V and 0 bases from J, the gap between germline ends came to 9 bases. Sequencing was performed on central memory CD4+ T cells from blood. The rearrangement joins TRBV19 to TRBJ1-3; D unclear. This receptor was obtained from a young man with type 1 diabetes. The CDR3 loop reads CASSIGSSSGNTIYF. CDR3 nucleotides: TGTGCCAGTAGTATTGGCAGCTCCTCTGGAAACACCATATATTTT.